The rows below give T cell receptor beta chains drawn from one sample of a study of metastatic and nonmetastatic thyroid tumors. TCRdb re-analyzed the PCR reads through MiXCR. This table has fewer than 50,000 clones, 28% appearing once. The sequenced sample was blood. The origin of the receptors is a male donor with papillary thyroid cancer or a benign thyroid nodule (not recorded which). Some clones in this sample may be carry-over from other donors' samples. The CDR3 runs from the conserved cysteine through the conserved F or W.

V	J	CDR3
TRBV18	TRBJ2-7	CASSLDRGDSYEQYF
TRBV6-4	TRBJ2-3	CASSVAGGTDTQYF
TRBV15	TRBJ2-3	CVTSVVTSGGADTQYF
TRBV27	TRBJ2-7	CASSLSRNGSYEQYF
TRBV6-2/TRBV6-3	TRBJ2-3	CASNSLAGGTEKQYF
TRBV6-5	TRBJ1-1	CASSSSAGGTEAFF
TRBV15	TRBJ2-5	CATSRDRGSGKETQYF
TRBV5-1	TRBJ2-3	CASSFSGSRVDTQYF
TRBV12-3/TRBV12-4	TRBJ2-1	CASRATGGTGNEQFF
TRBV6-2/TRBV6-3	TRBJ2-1	CAGSYSSAGGHFEQFF
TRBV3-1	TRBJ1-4	CASSPWTVATNEKLFF
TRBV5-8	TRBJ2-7	CSSSLGWTGTYEQYF
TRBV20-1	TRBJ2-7	CSASLPGPYEQYF
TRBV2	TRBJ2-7	CASSGGQVVEQYF
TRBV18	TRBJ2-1	CASSPSGDNEQFF
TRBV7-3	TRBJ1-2	CASSRTGERYGYTF
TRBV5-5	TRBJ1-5	CASSFSEGQPQHF
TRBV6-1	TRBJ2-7	CASSEQPATYEQYF